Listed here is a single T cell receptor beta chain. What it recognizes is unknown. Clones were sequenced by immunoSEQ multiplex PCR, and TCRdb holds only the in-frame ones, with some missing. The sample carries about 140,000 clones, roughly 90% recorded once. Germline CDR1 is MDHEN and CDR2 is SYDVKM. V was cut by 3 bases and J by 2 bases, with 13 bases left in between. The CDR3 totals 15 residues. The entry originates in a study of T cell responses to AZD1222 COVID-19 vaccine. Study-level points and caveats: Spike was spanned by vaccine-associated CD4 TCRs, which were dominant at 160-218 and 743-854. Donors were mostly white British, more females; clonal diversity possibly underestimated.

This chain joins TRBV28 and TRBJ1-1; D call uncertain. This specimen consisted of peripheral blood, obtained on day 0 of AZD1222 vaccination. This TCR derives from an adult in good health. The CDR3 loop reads CASSLYVRLNTEAFF. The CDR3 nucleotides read TGTGCCAGCAGTTTGTACGTAAGATTAAACACTGAAGCTTTCTTT.